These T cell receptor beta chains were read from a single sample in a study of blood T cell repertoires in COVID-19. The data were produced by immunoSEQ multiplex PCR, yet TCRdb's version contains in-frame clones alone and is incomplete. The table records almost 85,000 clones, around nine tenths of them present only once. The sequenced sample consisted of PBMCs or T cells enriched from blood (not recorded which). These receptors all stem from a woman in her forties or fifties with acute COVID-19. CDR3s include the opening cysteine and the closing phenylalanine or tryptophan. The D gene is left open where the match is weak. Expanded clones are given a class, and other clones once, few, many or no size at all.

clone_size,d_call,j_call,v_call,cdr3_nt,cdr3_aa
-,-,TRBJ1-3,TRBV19,TGTGCCAGTGGACTAGCCCAGGGCTTTTTTGGAAACACCATATATTTT,CASGLAQGFFGNTIYF
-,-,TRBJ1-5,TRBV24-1,TGTGCCACCAGTGATTCACAGGGACCGAACAATCAGCCCCAGCATTTT,CATSDSQGPNNQPQHF
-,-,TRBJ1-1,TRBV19,TGTGCCAGTAGTCAACGTAGCACTGAAGCTTTCTTT,CASSQRSTEAFF
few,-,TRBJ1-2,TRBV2,TGTGCCAGCAGACAGGGAGCTGGCTACACCTTC,CASRQGAGYTF
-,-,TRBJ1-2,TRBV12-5,TGTGCTAGTGGTTTGTCCACAGGGAGGGCTGGCTACACCTTC,CASGLSTGRAGYTF
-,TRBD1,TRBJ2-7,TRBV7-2,TGTGCCAGCAGCACCCGGGACAGATCTTCGCAGTACTTC,CASSTRDRSSQYF
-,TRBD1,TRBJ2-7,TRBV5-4,TGTGCCAGCAGCTTTGGGACAGGCTACGAGCAGTACTTC,CASSFGTGYEQYF
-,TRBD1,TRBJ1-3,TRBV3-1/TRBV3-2,TGTGCCAGCAGCCAAGAGGGACAGGGGGTTTATGGAAACACCATATATTTT,CASSQEGQGVYGNTIYF
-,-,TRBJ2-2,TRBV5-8,TGTGCCAGCAGTCCGACTACCAACACCGGGGAGCTGTTTTTT,CASSPTTNTGELFF
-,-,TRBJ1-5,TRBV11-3,TGTGCCAGCAGCGCAGGGGGCAATCAGCCCCAGCATTTT,CASSAGGNQPQHF
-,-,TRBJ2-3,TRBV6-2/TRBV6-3,TGTGCCAGCAGTTACTTCGGGGGAGGCACAGATACGCAGTATTTT,CASSYFGGGTDTQYF
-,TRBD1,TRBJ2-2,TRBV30,TGTGCCTGGTCAGGGGGAACGGACACCGGGGAGCTGTTTTTT,CAWSGGTDTGELFF
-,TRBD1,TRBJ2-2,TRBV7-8,TGTGCCAGCAGCTTAGTCGACAGGGGGCATTTGATCGGGGAGCTGTTTTTT,CASSLVDRGHLIGELFF
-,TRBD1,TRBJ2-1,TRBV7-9,TGTGCCAGCAGCCCAAAGACAGGGAAGGCCTACAATGAGCAGTTCTTC,CASSPKTGKAYNEQFF
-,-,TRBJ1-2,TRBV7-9,TGTGCCAGCAGCCCATGGGGGGGGACGCCCCTGGAGGACTATGGCTACACCTTC,CASSPWGGTPLEDYGYTF
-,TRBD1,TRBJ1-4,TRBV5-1,TGCGCCAGCAGCCCGGGACAGGGTGATGAAAAACTGTTTTTT,CASSPGQGDEKLFF
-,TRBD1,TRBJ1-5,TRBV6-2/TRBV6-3,TGTGCCAGCAGTTATGAAAGAGGACAGGAAGGAGGATGGAATCAGCCCCAGCATTTT,CASSYERGQEGGWNQPQHF
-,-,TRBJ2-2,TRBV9,TGTGCCAGCAGCCTCGGGACGAACACCGGGGAGCTGTTTTTT,CASSLGTNTGELFF
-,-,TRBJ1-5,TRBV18,TGTGCCAGCTCAGCAGGGAATAGCAATCAGCCCCAGCATTTT,CASSAGNSNQPQHF
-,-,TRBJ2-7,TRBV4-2,TGTGCCAGCAGCCAAGACTACCCTTCCTACGAGCAGTACTTC,CASSQDYPSYEQYF
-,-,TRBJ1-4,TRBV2,TGTGCCAGCAGTGAAGCGCTTTCCCTATTTGGTGAAAAACTGTTTTTT,CASSEALSLFGEKLFF
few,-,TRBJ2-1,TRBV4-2,TGTGCCAGCAGCCAAAGTGCGGGACCCTACAATGAGCAGTTCTTC,CASSQSAGPYNEQFF
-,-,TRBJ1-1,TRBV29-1,TGCAGCGTTGTGGGACAACGGAACACTGAAGCTTTCTTT,CSVVGQRNTEAFF
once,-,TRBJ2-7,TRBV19,TGTGCCAGTAGTATATCCGGGTTTGGATACGAGCAGTACTTC,CASSISGFGYEQYF
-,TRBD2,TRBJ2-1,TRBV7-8,TGTGCCAGCAGCCCGGGAGCGGGACGTGAGCAGTTCTTC,CASSPGAGREQFF
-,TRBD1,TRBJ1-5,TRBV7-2,TGTGCCAGCAGCCCTCAGGGGGCTCGTCAGCCCCAGCATTTT,CASSPQGARQPQHF
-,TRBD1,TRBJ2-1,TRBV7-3,TGTGCCAGCAGCTCTACCGGGACAGGGGGCTGGAATGAGCAGTTCTTC,CASSSTGTGGWNEQFF
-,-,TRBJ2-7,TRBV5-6,TGTGCCAGCAGCCTACTAGCCGGGAGCTACGAGCAGTACTTC,CASSLLAGSYEQYF
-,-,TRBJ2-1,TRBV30,TGTGCCTGGAGTTCGGGGGTCTACAATGAGCAGTTCTTC,CAWSSGVYNEQFF
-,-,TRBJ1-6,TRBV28,TGTGCCAGCACTCCCGGGGGGGTATCGAATTCACCCCTCCACTTT,CASTPGGVSNSPLHF
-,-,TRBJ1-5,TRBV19,TGTGCCAGTAGTTCACAGGAGAGCAATCAGCCCCAGCATTTT,CASSSQESNQPQHF
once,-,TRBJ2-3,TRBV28,TGTGCCGGCCGGGAAGCATTTACAGATACGCAGTATTTT,CAGREAFTDTQYF
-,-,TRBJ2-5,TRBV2,TGTGCCAGCAGTAGGCAGGGTGGGGAGACCCAGTACTTC,CASSRQGGETQYF
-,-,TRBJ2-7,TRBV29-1,TGCAGCGTTGGGAGCGGTTACTACGAGCAGTACTTC,CSVGSGYYEQYF